These 30 T cell receptor beta chains were sequenced from one sample in a study of spatial heterogeneity in lung cancer. One entry per CDR3 protein, called by TCRdb with MiXCR from the 5' RACE reads. The sample records tens of thousands of distinct CDR3 sequences, around 7% being singletons. Time point denoted: sample taken at primary tumor resection. Whole RNA was taken from tumor, nontumor lung or frozen PBMC; it was then sequenced unsorted. Sequenced material: PBMCs, taken at surgery. These receptors all come from a female donor with early-stage non-small cell lung cancer.

The sample holds many counts of this clonotype. V usage is TRBV28 and J usage is TRBJ2-5; maybe TRBD2 (6 bases). From germline, CDR1 is MDHEN and CDR2 SYDVKM. This CDR3 comprises 16 residues. V was cut by 5 bases and J by 9 bases, with 25 bases left in between. The CDR3 bases are TGTGCCAGCAGTGCCCGACTATCCCTGTTCCGGGGGTCCCAGTACTTC. Translation gives CASSARLSLFRGSQYF.

This clonotype was recorded many times. V is TRBV20-1 and J is TRBJ2-3; no clear D. Germline lookup yields CDR1 DFQATT and CDR2 SNEGSKA (reference sequence). Trimming took off 2 bases at V and 0 bases at J, with 24 bases between the two ends. The CDR3 spans 19 residues. CDR3 sequence: CSARNPLRAFRPSTDTQYF. CDR3 sequence (DNA): TGCAGTGCTAGAAACCCCCTCCGGGCCTTTCGTCCCAGCACAGATACGCAGTATTTT.

V is TRBV10-3 and J is TRBJ2-3; the D is unclear. This CDR3 comprises 15 residues. The germline V and J ends were trimmed by 5 bases and 2 bases, with 14 bases remaining between them. Germline CDR1 ENHRY, CDR2 SYGVKD. CDR3 residues: CAISPNSRVTDTQYF. In DNA form, the CDR3 reads TGTGCCATCAGTCCGAATAGCCGGGTCACAGATACGCAGTATTTT.

At least ten counts were recorded for this clonotype. The V call is TRBV28, the J call TRBJ2-5; D is unclear. Per germline, CDR1 MDHEN and CDR2 SYDVKM. The V end lost 4 bases, the J end lost 1 base, and 13 bases lay between the germline ends. This CDR3 is built from 15 residues. DNA of the CDR3: TGTGCCAGCAGTTCCACCTCGGTATTCCAAGAGACCCAGTACTTC. This sequence encodes CASSSTSVFQETQYF.

This chain links TRBV7-8 with TRBJ2-7; 8 nucleotides match TRBD2. Germline CDR1 is SGHVS and CDR2 is FQNEAQ. This CDR3 contains 14 residues. J lost 4 bases, V lost 0 bases, and 2 bases had no gene match. The CDR3 DNA reads as TGTGCCAGCAGCTTAGCCCGGGGGGGTTACGAGCAGTACTTC. Its protein is CASSLARGGYEQYF.

This clonotype occurred many times. The rearrangement uses TRBV7-9 and TRBJ1-1, with TRBD1 as a possible D gene (6 bases). The CDR3 has 17 amino acids. Germline CDR1 is SEHNR and CDR2 is FQNEAQ (reference sequence). Trimming took 4 bases from V and 3 from J, leaving 21 bases between them. The DNA for the CDR3 is TGTGCCAGCAGCTCCCCAGGGGCGAGGAGTAGGGACACTGAAGCTTTCTTT. It specifies CASSSPGARSRDTEAFF.

Concerning this clonotype itself: This could be a read error, since a much larger clone is one nucleotide away. The V call is TRBV4-1, the J call TRBJ2-1; the D gene is possibly TRBD2 (5 bases). There are 18 residues in the CDR3. V was cut by 0 bases and J by 0 bases, with 15 bases left in between. Germline V lookup: CDR1 MGHRA, CDR2 YSYEKL. CDR3 DNA: TGCGCCAGCAGCCAAGATTCGGCTAGCACACACTCCTACAATGAGCAGTTCTTC. This sequence encodes CASSQDSASTHSYNEQFF.

In this sample, this clonotype turned up many times. The rearrangement links TRBV7-7 to TRBJ2-5; tentative D call: TRBD1 (6 bases). Germline values: CDR1 SSHAT, CDR2 FNYEAQ (reference sequence). Trimming removed 5 bases at V and 2 bases at J, with 12 bases between. The CDR3 has 14 residues. The CDR3 sequence is CASSPGTLQETQYF. The DNA of the CDR3 is TGTGCCAGCAGCCCCGGGACACTTCAAGAGACCCAGTACTTC.

The sample holds many counts of this clonotype. The chain joins TRBV7-3 to TRBJ2-1; 7 bases agree with TRBD2. The CDR3 extends over 16 amino acids. Trimming removed 3 bases from V and 2 bases from J; junction bases left unmatched: 7. CDR1 and CDR2 (germline): SGHTA, FQGTGA. The CDR3 is CASSFGGGQAYNEQFF. In nucleotides, the CDR3 is TGTGCCAGCAGCTTCGGCGGGGGTCAAGCCTACAATGAGCAGTTCTTC.

The sample holds a few counts of this clonotype. The chain recombines TRBV6-1 with TRBJ2-7; 8 positions match TRBD2. V lost 2 bases, J lost 3 bases, and 3 bases stayed unmatched. This CDR3 region has 14 residues. Germline CDR1 MNHNS, CDR2 SASEGT. DNA of the CDR3: TGTGCCAGCAGTGAACCCGGGGGGGGCTACGAGCAGTACTTC. Translated: CASSEPGGGYEQYF.

This clonotype was recorded many times. The genes are TRBV29-1 and TRBJ2-7; perhaps TRBD1 as D (6 bases). The CDR3 consists of 14 residues. Deletions cut 4 bases from V and 5 bases from J, with 18 bases between. Germline values: CDR1 SQVTM, CDR2 ANQGSEA. CDR3 amino acids: CSVVRGDLGNEQYF. In nucleotides, the CDR3 is TGCAGCGTTGTCAGGGGTGATTTAGGGAACGAGCAGTACTTC.

The chain carries TRBV12-3 or TRBV12-4 and TRBJ2-7; 8 positions agree with TRBD2. CDR3 length equals 14 residues. The junction had 4 bases not matched to a gene; V was cut back by 4 bases and J by 2 bases. The CDR3 coding sequence is TGTGCCAGCAGTTCCCGGGGGGGCCCCTACGAGCAGTACTTC. Amino acid sequence: CASSSRGGPYEQYF.

This clonotype was seen at least ten times. The chain combines TRBV3-1 with TRBJ2-7, with TRBD1 matching 7 bases. J was trimmed by 2 bases and V by 4 bases; bases with no gene match: 8. There are 15 residues in the CDR3. Germline lookup yields CDR1 LGHDT and CDR2 YNNKEL (reference sequence). Here the CDR3 DNA reads TGTGCCAGCAGCCCCAGGACAGGCCTGACCTACGAGCAGTACTTC. Its protein is CASSPRTGLTYEQYF.

The CDR3 nucleotides read TGTGCCAGCAGCTTACGGGCGGGAAGCCCCTACAATGAGCAGTTCTTC. Protein: CASSLRAGSPYNEQFF. The genes are TRBV7-6 and TRBJ2-1; a possible D gene is TRBD2 (6 bases). Germline CDR1 is SGHVS and CDR2 is FNYEAQ. Trimming took off 2 bases at V and 2 bases at J, with 13 bases between the two ends. This CDR3 spans 16 amino acids.

The sample holds many counts of this clonotype. The chain links TRBV9 to TRBJ2-5; 8 bases are shared with TRBD2. Germline CDR1 SGDLS, CDR2 YYNGEE. The CDR3 contains 16 residues. J gave up 2 bases and V 6 bases, and 12 bases lay outside the gene matches. The DNA for the CDR3 is TGTGCCAGCACCGCGGGTATCGGGGGGGTTCAAGAGACCCAGTACTTC. Residues: CASTAGIGGVQETQYF.

V and J are TRBV7-2 and TRBJ2-3; 9 nucleotides match TRBD2. The CDR3 loop spans 18 amino acids. The trim removed 0 bases at V and 3 bases at J, leaving 10 bases unmatched. Per the germline V gene, CDR1 is SGHTA and CDR2 is FQGNSA. The CDR3 here is CASSLAGLAGSATDTQYF. CDR3 sequence (DNA): TGTGCCAGCAGCTTAGCGGGTCTAGCGGGGAGCGCAACAGATACGCAGTATTTT.

Ten or more counts support this clonotype. The chain has TRBV29-1 and TRBJ2-7, with D possibly matching TRBD2 (6 bases). The CDR3 loop spans 13 amino acids. Per germline, CDR1 SQVTM and CDR2 ANQGSEA. Between the trimmed V and J ends, which lost 4 bases and 6 bases, there was a span of 16 bases. The CDR3 is CSVGAGSISEQYF. DNA of the CDR3: TGCAGCGTTGGCGCGGGAAGTATCTCCGAGCAGTACTTC.

This clonotype was seen ten or more times. The chain couples TRBV3-1 to TRBJ2-2; 8 bases match TRBD2. V lost 7 bases, J lost 3 bases, and 4 bases stayed unmatched. The CDR3 totals 14 residues. Germline CDR1 is LGHDT and CDR2 is YNNKEL (reference sequence). The chain's CDR3 is CASTRGGHTGELFF. CDR3 coding DNA: TGTGCCAGCACCCGGGGGGGGCACACCGGGGAGCTGTTTTTT. Filled out from reference TRBV3-1 and TRBJ2-2, the complete variable domain reads DTAVSQTPKYLVTQMGNDKSIKCEQNLGHDTMYWYKQDSKKFLKIMFSYNNKELIINETVPNRFSPKSPDKAHLNLHINSLELGDSAVYFCASTRGGHTGELFFGEGSRLTVL.

This clonotype is a singleton in its sample. Since a much larger clone is just one base distant, this may be a read error. V and J are TRBV28 and TRBJ2-1, with D unresolved. Germline loops: CDR1 MDHEN, CDR2 SYDVKM. The CDR3 is made up of 12 amino acids. This CDR3 reads CANSLLLNEQFF. The CDR3, as DNA: TGTGCCAACAGTTTGCTACTCAATGAGCAGTTCTTC.

This clonotype was counted many times. The chain has TRBV20-1 and TRBJ2-5; D possibly corresponds to TRBD2 (6 bases). This CDR3 has 13 amino acids. The ends were cut back, 5 bases at V and 4 bases at J, with 14 bases in the middle. Germline loops: CDR1 DFQATT, CDR2 SNEGSKA (reference sequence). CDR3 amino acids: CSAPGTDPETQYF. CDR3 DNA: TGCAGTGCTCCCGGGACTGACCCAGAGACCCAGTACTTC.

This clonotype was recorded many times. CDR3 region: CASSEGPWADTQYF. CDR3 nucleotide sequence: TGCGCCAGCAGTGAGGGTCCTTGGGCAGATACGCAGTATTTT. The chain joins TRBV10-1 to TRBJ2-3, with no clear D. V lost 2 bases, J lost 4 bases, and 10 bases lay in between. The CDR3 consists of 14 residues. The V gene's germline CDR1 is WNHNN and CDR2 SYGVQD (reference sequence).

The sample holds many counts of this clonotype. The chain uses TRBV28 and TRBJ2-1; 7 nucleotides line up with TRBD1. CDR3 length: 15 amino acids. V gave up 2 bases and J gave up 10 bases; unmatched junction bases: 11. Per germline, CDR1 MDHEN and CDR2 SYDVKM. This CDR3 reads CASSLGTERAGEQFF. In DNA form, the CDR3 reads TGTGCCAGCAGTTTAGGGACAGAGAGGGCAGGCGAGCAGTTCTTC.

A few counts support this clonotype. The chain carries TRBV3-1 and TRBJ2-1; possibly TRBD2 for D (5 bases). The CDR3 spans 12 residues. CDR1 and CDR2 from the germline V gene are LGHDT and YNNKEL (reference sequence). Trimming took 0 bases from V and 12 from J, leaving 9 bases between them. CDR3 loop: CASSQDPLAQFF. The CDR3 region has the DNA TGTGCCAGCAGCCAAGATCCGCTAGCGCAGTTCTTC.

Of note for this clonotype: A much larger clone lies one base from this, so it may be a read error. The V call is TRBV2, the J call TRBJ2-1; D is perhaps TRBD1 (6 bases). The V end was cut by 6 bases, the J end by 3 bases, with 15 bases between. Germline V CDR1 and CDR2: SNHLY, FYNNEI. The CDR3 sequence is 15 residues long. CDR3: CASRTGGLFYNEQFF. As DNA, the CDR3 is TGTGCCAGCAGGACTGGGGGCCTCTTCTACAATGAGCAGTTCTTC. The variable domain in full, with the rest retrieved from reference TRBV2 and TRBJ2-1, is EPEVTQTPSHQVTQMGQEVILRCVPISNHLYFYWYRQILGQKVEFLVSFYNNEISEKSEIFDDQFSVERPDGSNFTLKIRSTKLEDSAMYFCASRTGGLFYNEQFFGPGTRLTVL.

This clonotype was seen at least ten times. The rearrangement joins TRBV30 to TRBJ2-1, with TRBD1 identical over 10 bases. Germline CDR1 and CDR2: GTSNPN and SVGIG (reference sequence). The V segment lost 2 bases and the J segment 8 bases; nucleotides outside the gene matches: 9. This CDR3 is 15 amino acids long. DNA of the CDR3: TGTGCCTGGAGTCTCGGGACAGGGGTGACGGATGAGCAGTTCTTC. It codes for CAWSLGTGVTDEQFF.

This clonotype has at least ten counts. CDR3 DNA: TGTGCCAGCAGTGGTGGGACAGGGAATAATGAGCAGTTCTTC. It translates to CASSGGTGNNEQFF. V and J are TRBV2 and TRBJ2-1; 9 bases match TRBD1. J lost 7 bases, V lost 4 bases, and 5 bases had no gene match. Germline CDR1 is SNHLY and CDR2 is FYNNEI. The CDR3 runs 14 residues.

The gene calls are TRBV2 and TRBJ2-1; 10 nucleotides match TRBD2. CDR3 length equals 16 residues. Germline trimming cut 3 bases from V and 6 bases from J; bases unmatched to any gene: 8. Germline V gene data show CDR1 as SNHLY and CDR2 as FYNNEI. The CDR3 sequence: CASSDPTSGVLNEQFF. The CDR3 DNA is TGTGCCAGCAGTGACCCTACTAGCGGGGTGCTCAATGAGCAGTTCTTC.

The chain uses TRBV19 and TRBJ2-3, with 8 positions matching TRBD1. V lost 4 bases to trimming and J lost 0 bases; unmatched junction nucleotides: 6. The germline V gene encodes CDR1 LNHDA and CDR2 SQIVND (reference sequence). The CDR3 is made up of 16 amino acids. CDR3 region: CASSKQGGWSTDTQYF. The CDR3 DNA reads TGTGCCAGTAGTAAACAGGGGGGCTGGAGCACAGATACGCAGTATTTT. Full variable domain (outside the CDR3, taken from reference TRBV19 and TRBJ2-3): DGGITQSPKYLFRKEGQNVTLSCEQNLNHDAMYWYRQDPGQGLRLIYYSQIVNDFQKGDIAEGYSVSREKKESFPLTVTSAQKNPTAFYLCASSKQGGWSTDTQYFGPGTRLTVL.

This clonotype was counted only a few times. This chain uses TRBV7-9 with TRBJ1-5; D unresolved. The germline V gene has CDR1 SEHNR and CDR2 FQNEAQ (reference sequence). This CDR3 has 12 residues. Trimming removed 5 bases at V and 7 bases at J, with 9 bases between. The CDR3 DNA is TGTGCCAGCAGCCACGGAGGGCAGCCCCAGCATTTT. It translates to CASSHGGQPQHF.

This clonotype showed up many times. The chain employs TRBV27 and TRBJ1-2; the D is unclear. The CDR3 is 14 residues long. In germline, CDR1 is MNHEY, CDR2 SMNVEV (reference sequence). The V end was cut by 2 bases, the J end by 3 bases, with 10 bases between. The CDR3 bases are TGTGCCAGCAGTTTAAGGGCGGGGTACTATGGCTACACCTTC. This translates into CASSLRAGYYGYTF.